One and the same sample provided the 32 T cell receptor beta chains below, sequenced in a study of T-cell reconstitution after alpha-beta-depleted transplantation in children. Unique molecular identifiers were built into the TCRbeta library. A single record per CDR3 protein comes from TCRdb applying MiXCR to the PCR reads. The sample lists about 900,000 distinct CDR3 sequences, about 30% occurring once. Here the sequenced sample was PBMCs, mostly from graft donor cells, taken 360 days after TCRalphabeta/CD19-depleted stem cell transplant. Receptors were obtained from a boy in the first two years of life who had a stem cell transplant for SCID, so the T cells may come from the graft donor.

The CDR3 region is CASSLDGSSRQSSYNEQFF. DNA of the CDR3: TGTGCCAGCAGTTTAGACGGCTCGTCAAGGCAGAGCTCCTACAATGAGCAGTTCTTC. The chain has TRBV12-3 or TRBV12-4 and TRBJ2-1; D is uncertain. There are 19 residues in the CDR3. V was pared by 1 base and J by 0 bases, with 19 bases between.

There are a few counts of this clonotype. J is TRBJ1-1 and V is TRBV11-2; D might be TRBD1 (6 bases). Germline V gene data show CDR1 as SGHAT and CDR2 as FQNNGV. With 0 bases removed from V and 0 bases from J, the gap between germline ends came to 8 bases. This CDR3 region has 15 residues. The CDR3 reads CASSLDGGMNTEAFF. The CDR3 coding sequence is TGTGCCAGCAGCTTAGACGGGGGCATGAACACTGAAGCTTTCTTT.

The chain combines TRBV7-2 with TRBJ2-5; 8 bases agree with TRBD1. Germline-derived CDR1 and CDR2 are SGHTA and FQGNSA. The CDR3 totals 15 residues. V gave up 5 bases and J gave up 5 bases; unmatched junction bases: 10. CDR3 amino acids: CASSTTTGVRETQYF. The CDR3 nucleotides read TGTGCCAGCAGCACCACGACAGGGGTTAGGGAGACCCAGTACTTC.

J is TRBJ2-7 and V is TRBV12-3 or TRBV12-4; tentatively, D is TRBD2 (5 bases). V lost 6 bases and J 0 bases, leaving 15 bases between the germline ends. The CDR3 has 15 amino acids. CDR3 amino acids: CASSVEALGSYEQYF. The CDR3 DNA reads TGTGCCAGCAGCGTGGAGGCGTTAGGCTCCTACGAGCAGTACTTC.

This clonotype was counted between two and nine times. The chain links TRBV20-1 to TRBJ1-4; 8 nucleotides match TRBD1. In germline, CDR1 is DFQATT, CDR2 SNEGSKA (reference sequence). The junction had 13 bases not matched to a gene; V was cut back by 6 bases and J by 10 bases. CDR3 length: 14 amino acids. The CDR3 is CSARTGGKVGKLFF. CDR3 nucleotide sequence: TGCAGTGCCCGCACAGGGGGGAAGGTTGGAAAACTGTTTTTT.

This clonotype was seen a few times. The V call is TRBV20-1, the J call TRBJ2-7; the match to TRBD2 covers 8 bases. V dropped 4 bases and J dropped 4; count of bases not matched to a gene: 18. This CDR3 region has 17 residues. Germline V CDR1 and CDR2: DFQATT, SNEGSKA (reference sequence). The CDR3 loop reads CSANPPTRRGGYYEQYF. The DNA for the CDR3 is TGCAGTGCTAACCCCCCCACGAGACGGGGGGGCTATTACGAGCAGTACTTC.

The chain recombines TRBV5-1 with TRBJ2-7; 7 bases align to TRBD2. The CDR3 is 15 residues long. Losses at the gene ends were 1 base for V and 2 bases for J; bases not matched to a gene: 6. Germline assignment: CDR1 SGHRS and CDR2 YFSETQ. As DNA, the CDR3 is TGCGCCAGCAGCTTGTTCGGGGGGAGTCCCTACGAGCAGTACTTC. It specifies CASSLFGGSPYEQYF. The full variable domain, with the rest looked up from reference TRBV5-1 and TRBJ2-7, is KAGVTQTPRYLIKTRGQQVTLSCSPISGHRSVSWYQQTPGQGLQFLFEYFSETQRNKGNFPGRFSGRQFSNSRSEMNVSTLELGDSALYLCASSLFGGSPYEQYFGPGTRLTVT.

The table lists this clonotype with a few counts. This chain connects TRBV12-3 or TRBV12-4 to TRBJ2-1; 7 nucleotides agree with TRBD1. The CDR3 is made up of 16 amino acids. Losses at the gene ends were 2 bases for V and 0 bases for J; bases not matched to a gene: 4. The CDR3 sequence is CASSLRGLVSYNEQFF. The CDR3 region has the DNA TGTGCCAGCAGTTTAAGGGGGCTGGTCTCCTACAATGAGCAGTTCTTC.

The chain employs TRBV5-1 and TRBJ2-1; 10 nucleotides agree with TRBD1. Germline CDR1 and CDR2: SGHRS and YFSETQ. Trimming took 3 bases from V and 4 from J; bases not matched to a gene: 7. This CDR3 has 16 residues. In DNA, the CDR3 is TGCGCCAGCAGCTCCCTGCGGGACAGGGGTTACAATGAGCAGTTCTTC. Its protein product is CASSSLRDRGYNEQFF.

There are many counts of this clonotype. The CDR3 sequence is CASCRTSLTGELFF. The DNA for the CDR3 is TGTGCCTCCTGCCGGACTAGCCTCACCGGGGAGCTGTTTTTT. V is TRBV3-1 and J is TRBJ2-2, with TRBD2 identical over 8 bases. With 11 bases clipped from V and 4 bases from J, the junction kept 9 bases outside the gene matches. Germline loops: CDR1 LGHDT, CDR2 YNNKEL (reference sequence). The CDR3 is 14 amino acids.

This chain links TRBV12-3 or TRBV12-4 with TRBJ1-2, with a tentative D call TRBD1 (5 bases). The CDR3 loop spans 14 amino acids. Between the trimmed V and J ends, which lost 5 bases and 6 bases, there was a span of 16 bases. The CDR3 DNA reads TGTGCCAGCAGTCCCCCGGGGGAAATGGATGGCTACACCTTC. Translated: CASSPPGEMDGYTF.

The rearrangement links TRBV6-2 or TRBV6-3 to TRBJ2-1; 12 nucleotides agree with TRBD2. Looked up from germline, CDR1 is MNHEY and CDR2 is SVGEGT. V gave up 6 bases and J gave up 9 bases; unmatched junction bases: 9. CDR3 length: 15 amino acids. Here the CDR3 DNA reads TGTGCCAGCAGAATGACTAGCGGGGGCTATTCTGAGCAGTTCTTC. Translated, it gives CASRMTSGGYSEQFF.

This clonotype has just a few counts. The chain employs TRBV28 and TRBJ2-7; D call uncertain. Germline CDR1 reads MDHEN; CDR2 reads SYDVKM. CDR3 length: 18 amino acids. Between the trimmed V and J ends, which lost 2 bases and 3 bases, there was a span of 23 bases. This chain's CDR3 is CASSLEALNPKENYEQYF. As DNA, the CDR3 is TGTGCCAGCAGTTTAGAGGCCTTAAACCCTAAAGAGAACTACGAGCAGTACTTC.

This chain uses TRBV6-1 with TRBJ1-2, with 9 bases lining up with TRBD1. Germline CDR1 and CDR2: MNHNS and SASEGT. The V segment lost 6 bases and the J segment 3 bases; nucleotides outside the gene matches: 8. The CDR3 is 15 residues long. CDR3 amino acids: CASRQGAKGDYGYTF. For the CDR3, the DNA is TGTGCCAGCAGACAGGGGGCAAAGGGAGACTATGGCTACACCTTC.

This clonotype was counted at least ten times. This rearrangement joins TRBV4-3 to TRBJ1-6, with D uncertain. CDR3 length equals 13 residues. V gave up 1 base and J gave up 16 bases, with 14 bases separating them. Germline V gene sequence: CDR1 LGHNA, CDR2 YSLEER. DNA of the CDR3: TGCGCCAGCAGCCAAGCCCCCTTGACCCTACTCCACTTT. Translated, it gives CASSQAPLTLLHF.

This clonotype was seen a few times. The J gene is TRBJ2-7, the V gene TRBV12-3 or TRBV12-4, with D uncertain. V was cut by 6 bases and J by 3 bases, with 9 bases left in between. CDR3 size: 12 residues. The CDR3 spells CASSTNSYEQYF. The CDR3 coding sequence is TGTGCCAGCAGCACCAACAGCTACGAGCAGTACTTC.

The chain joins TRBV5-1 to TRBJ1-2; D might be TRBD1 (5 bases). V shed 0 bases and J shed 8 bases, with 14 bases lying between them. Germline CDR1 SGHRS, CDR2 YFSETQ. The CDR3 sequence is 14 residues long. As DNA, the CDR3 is TGCGCCAGCAGCTTGGAGCGGGGCGCGCAGGGCTACACCTTC. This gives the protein CASSLERGAQGYTF. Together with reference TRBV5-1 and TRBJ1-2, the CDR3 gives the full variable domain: KAGVTQTPRYLIKTRGQQVTLSCSPISGHRSVSWYQQTPGQGLQFLFEYFSETQRNKGNFPGRFSGRQFSNSRSEMNVSTLELGDSALYLCASSLERGAQGYTFGSGTRLTVV.

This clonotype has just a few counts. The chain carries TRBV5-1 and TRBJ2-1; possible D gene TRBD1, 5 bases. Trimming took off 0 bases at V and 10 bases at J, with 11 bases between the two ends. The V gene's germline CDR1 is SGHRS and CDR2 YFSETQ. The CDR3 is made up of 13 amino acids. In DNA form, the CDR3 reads TGCGCCAGCAGCTTGGATGGGGCTAAGGAGCAGTTCTTC. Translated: CASSLDGAKEQFF.

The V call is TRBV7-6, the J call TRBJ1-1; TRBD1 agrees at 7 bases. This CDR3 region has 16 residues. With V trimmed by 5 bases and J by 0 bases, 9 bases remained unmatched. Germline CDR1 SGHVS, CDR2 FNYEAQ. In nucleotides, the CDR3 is TGTGCCAGCAGCAAGACCGGGACAGTATTGAACACTGAAGCTTTCTTT. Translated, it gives CASSKTGTVLNTEAFF.

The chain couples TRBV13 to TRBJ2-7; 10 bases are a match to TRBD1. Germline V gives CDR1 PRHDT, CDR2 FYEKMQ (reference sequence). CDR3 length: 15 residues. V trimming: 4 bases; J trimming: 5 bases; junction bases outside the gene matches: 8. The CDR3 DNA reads TGTGCCAGCAGCTCCGTGACGACAGGGGGCAACGAGCAGTACTTC. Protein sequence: CASSSVTTGGNEQYF.

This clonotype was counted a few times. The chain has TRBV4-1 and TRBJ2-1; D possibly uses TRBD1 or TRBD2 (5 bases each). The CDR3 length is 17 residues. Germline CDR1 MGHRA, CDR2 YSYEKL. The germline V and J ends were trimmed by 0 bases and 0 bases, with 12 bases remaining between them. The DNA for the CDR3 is TGCGCCAGCAGCCAAGATCGATCAGGGAGCTCCTACAATGAGCAGTTCTTC. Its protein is CASSQDRSGSSYNEQFF.

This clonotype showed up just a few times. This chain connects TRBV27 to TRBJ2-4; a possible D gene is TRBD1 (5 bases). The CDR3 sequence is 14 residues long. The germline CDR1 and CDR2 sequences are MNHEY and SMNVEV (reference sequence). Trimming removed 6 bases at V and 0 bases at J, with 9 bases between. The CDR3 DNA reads TGTGCCAGCAGGCAGGGCGTAGCCAAAAACATTCAGTACTTC. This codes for CASRQGVAKNIQYF.

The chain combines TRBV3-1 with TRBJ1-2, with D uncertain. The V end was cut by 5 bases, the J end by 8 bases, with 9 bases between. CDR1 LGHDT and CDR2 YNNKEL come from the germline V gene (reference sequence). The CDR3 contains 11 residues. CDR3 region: CASSEGRGYTF. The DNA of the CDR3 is TGTGCCAGCAGCGAAGGGAGGGGCTACACCTTC.

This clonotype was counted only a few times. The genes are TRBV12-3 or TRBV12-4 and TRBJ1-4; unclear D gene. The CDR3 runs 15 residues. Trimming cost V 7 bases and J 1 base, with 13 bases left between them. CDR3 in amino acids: CASTFRSLTNEKLFF. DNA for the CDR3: TGTGCCAGCACCTTTAGATCACTAACTAATGAAAAACTGTTTTTT.

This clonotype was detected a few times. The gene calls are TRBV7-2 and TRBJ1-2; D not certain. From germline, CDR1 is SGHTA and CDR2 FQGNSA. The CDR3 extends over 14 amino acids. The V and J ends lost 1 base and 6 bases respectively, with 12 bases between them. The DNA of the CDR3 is TGTGCCAGCAGCTTAGAGGGAGGTATCGATGGCTACACCTTC. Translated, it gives CASSLEGGIDGYTF.

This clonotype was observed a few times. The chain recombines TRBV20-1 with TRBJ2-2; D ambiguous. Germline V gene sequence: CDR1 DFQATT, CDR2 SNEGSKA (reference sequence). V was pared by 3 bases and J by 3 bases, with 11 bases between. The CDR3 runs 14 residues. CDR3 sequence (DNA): TGCAGTGCTAGTCCAGAATACTACACCGGGGAGCTGTTTTTT. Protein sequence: CSASPEYYTGELFF.

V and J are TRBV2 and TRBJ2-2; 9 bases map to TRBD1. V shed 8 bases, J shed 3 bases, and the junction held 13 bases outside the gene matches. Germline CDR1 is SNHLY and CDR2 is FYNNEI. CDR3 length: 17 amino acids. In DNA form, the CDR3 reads TGTGCCAGCCGCTGGGACAGGGTAATTGAGGACACCGGGGAGCTGTTTTTT. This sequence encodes CASRWDRVIEDTGELFF.

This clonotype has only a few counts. This CDR3 is CASSQVRSGEAFF. Here the CDR3 DNA reads TGTGCCAGCAGCCAAGTCAGAAGTGGTGAAGCTTTCTTT. The chain has TRBV3-1 and TRBJ1-1; no definite D call. Trimming stripped 1 base from V and 7 bases from J, with 10 bases between. This CDR3 has 13 amino acids. Looked up from germline, CDR1 is LGHDT and CDR2 is YNNKEL (reference sequence).

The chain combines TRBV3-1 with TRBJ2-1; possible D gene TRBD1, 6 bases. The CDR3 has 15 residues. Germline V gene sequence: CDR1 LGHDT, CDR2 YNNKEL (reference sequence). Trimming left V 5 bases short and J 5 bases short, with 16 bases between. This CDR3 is CASSWGPGHNNEQFF. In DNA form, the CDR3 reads TGTGCCAGCAGCTGGGGCCCGGGACACAACAATGAGCAGTTCTTC.

The CDR3 DNA reads TGCAGTGCTAGTCGGGTAGGGAGGACTGAAGCTTTCTTT. Translating gives CSASRVGRTEAFF. The chain combines TRBV20-1 with TRBJ1-1; D is unclear. V lost 3 bases and J 5 bases, leaving 13 bases between the germline ends. The CDR3 loop spans 13 amino acids. Germline V gene sequence: CDR1 DFQATT, CDR2 SNEGSKA (reference sequence).

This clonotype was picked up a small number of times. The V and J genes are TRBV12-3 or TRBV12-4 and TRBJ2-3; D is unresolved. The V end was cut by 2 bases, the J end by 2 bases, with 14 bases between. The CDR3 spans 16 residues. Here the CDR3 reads CASSLLGTSLTDTQYF. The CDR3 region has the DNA TGTGCCAGCAGTTTATTGGGAACTTCCCTCACAGATACGCAGTATTTT.

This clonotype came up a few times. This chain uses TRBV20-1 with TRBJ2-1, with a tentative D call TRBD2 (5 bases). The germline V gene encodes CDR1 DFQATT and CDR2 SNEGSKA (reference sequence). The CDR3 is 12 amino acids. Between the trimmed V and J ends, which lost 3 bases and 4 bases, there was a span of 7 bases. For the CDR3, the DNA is TGCAGTGCTAGCCGGACTTACAATGAGCAGTTCTTC. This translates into CSASRTYNEQFF.